This TCR beta chain was captured in a study of blood T cells in healthy people across ages. Study results and limitations: With naive T cell percentage, TCR beta diversity showed a strong correlation. Roughly linear declines in TCR beta diversity per million T cells occurred with age.

This clonotype has only a few counts. Its target is not known. CDR1 KGHDR and CDR2 SFDVKD come from the germline V gene. After removal of 3 bases from V and 4 bases from J, the junction contained 12 bases not matched to a gene. This CDR3 region has 17 residues. Together with a sample-barcoded 5' primer, a J-beta primer mix was included in a second PCR lasting roughly 6 to 12 cycles. In TCRdb, the 5' RACE reads were re-called with MiXCR into one record per CDR3 protein. Of some 750,000 distinct CDR3 sequences in the sample, approximately 22% were seen once. Every participating donor contributed 8 to 10 milliliters of peripheral blood through a draw. Total RNA extracted from each sample amounted to at least 6 micrograms.

The source material was blood. V and J are TRBV24-1 and TRBJ2-3; TRBD2 matches at 7 bases. The TCR was taken from a man between 65 and 79 years old in good health. The CDR3 loop reads CATSDTGLVPKSDTQYF. CDR3 nucleotides: TGTGCCACCAGTGATACCGGACTAGTCCCAAAGTCAGATACGCAGTATTTT.